The 9 T cell receptor beta chains given below trace back to one sample, sequenced in a study of T cells in Graves' hyperthyroidism and ophthalmopathy. From RNA transcripts, TCR beta CDR3 regions were amplified. During a first-round RT-PCR of the TCR CDR3, the HTBI primer set was used. TCRdb reanalysed the multiplex PCR reads using MiXCR and keeps one entry per CDR3 protein. The table lists 500,000 to 550,000 distinct CDR3 sequences, about 20% of them singletons. Sequenced sample: blood. Receptor source: a man aged 40-55 years with Graves' ophthalmopathy.

This clonotype has just a few counts. V usage is TRBV19 and J usage is TRBJ1-1, with TRBD1 as a possible D gene (6 bases). Trimming took off 6 bases at V and 7 bases at J, with 21 bases between the two ends. The CDR3 loop spans 15 amino acids. Germline values: CDR1 LNHDA, CDR2 SQIVND (reference sequence). The CDR3: CASSLLAVGHGEAFF. The CDR3 nucleotides are TGTGCCAGTAGCCTCCTTGCGGTGGGACATGGTGAAGCTTTCTTT.

This clonotype was counted many times. The chain links TRBV28 to TRBJ2-7; TRBD1 is a possible D gene (6 bases). Germline CDR1 and CDR2: MDHEN and SYDVKM. The ends were cut back, 11 bases at V and 2 bases at J, with 13 bases in the middle. The CDR3 is 12 residues long. Here the CDR3 DNA reads TGTGCCCTCGGGACATTTACCTACGAGCAGTACTTC. Translated: CALGTFTYEQYF.

Ten or more counts support this clonotype. The chain joins TRBV5-1 to TRBJ1-2, with 9 bases aligning to TRBD1. CDR3 length equals 14 residues. Germline V CDR1 and CDR2: SGHRS, YFSETQ. J gave up 8 bases and V 4 bases, and 9 bases lay outside the gene matches. The CDR3 nucleotides read TGCGCCAGCAGCAACTCCGGGACAGGGAAAGGCTACACCTTC. Translation gives CASSNSGTGKGYTF.

This clonotype was seen many times. The chain links TRBV11-3 to TRBJ1-6; TRBD1 agrees at 8 bases. Germline V gives CDR1 SGHNT, CDR2 YENEEA. Trimming took 5 bases from V and 10 from J; bases not matched to a gene: 10. The CDR3 spans 15 residues. CDR3 sequence: CASSQGQGKESPLHF. The CDR3 DNA reads as TGTGCCAGCAGCCAAGGACAGGGAAAAGAGTCACCCCTCCACTTT. Supplemented by reference TRBV11-3 and TRBJ1-6, the full variable domain reads EAGVVQSPRYKIIEKKQPVAFWCNPISGHNTLYWYLQNLGQGPELLIRYENEEAVDDSQLPKDRFSAERLKGVDSTLKIQPAELGDSAVYLCASSQGQGKESPLHFGNGTRLTVT.

The CDR3 loop is CASSLEWGHRSEQFF. The DNA for the CDR3 is TGCGCCAGCAGCTTGGAATGGGGACATCGGTCCGAGCAGTTCTTC. This chain links TRBV5-1 with TRBJ2-1; D is perhaps TRBD1 (6 bases). Per the germline V gene, CDR1 is SGHRS and CDR2 is YFSETQ. The V and J ends lost 0 bases and 10 bases respectively, with 17 bases between them. The CDR3 loop spans 15 amino acids. The full variable domain, its missing parts supplied by reference TRBV5-1 and TRBJ2-1, is KAGVTQTPRYLIKTRGQQVTLSCSPISGHRSVSWYQQTPGQGLQFLFEYFSETQRNKGNFPGRFSGRQFSNSRSEMNVSTLELGDSALYLCASSLEWGHRSEQFFGPGTRLTVL.

This clonotype was observed many times. The chain uses TRBV7-9 and TRBJ2-1; 12 bases are shared with TRBD2. The CDR3 loop spans 15 amino acids. The J segment lost 10 bases and the V segment lost 2 bases, leaving 6 bases of the junction unmatched. The germline V gene has CDR1 SEHNR and CDR2 FQNEAQ (reference sequence). The CDR3, as DNA: TGTGCCAGCAGCTTACCTAGCGGGGGGGCAGTCGAGCAGTTCTTC. Translating it yields CASSLPSGGAVEQFF.

The rearrangement links TRBV5-6 to TRBJ2-1; D is possibly TRBD1 (5 bases). Germline V CDR1 and CDR2: SGHDT, YYEEEE. V lost 5 bases, J lost 0 bases, and 9 bases lay in between. The CDR3 has 14 residues. This chain's CDR3 is CASSWGRSYNEQFF. The DNA of the CDR3 is TGTGCCAGCAGTTGGGGCCGCTCCTACAATGAGCAGTTCTTC.

This clonotype was observed many times. The chain joins TRBV7-2 to TRBJ2-3; TRBD2 might be the D (7 bases). V gave up 1 base and J gave up 3 bases, with 17 bases separating them. CDR3 length equals 17 residues. Germline loops: CDR1 SGHTA, CDR2 FQGNSA. In nucleotides, the CDR3 is TGTGCCAGCAGCTTAGTGGCGGGGGCTAGTTGGACAGATACGCAGTATTTT. Translation: CASSLVAGASWTDTQYF.

This clonotype was counted ten times or more. The genes are TRBV7-2 and TRBJ2-7; TRBD2 matches at 7 bases. CDR3 length equals 15 residues. Trimming took 5 bases from V and 3 from J; bases not matched to a gene: 10. CDR1 is SGHTA and CDR2 is FQGNSA in the germline V gene. In DNA form, the CDR3 reads TGTGCCAGCAGCCTCACTAGCGCCACGATCTACGAGCAGTACTTC. It codes for CASSLTSATIYEQYF.